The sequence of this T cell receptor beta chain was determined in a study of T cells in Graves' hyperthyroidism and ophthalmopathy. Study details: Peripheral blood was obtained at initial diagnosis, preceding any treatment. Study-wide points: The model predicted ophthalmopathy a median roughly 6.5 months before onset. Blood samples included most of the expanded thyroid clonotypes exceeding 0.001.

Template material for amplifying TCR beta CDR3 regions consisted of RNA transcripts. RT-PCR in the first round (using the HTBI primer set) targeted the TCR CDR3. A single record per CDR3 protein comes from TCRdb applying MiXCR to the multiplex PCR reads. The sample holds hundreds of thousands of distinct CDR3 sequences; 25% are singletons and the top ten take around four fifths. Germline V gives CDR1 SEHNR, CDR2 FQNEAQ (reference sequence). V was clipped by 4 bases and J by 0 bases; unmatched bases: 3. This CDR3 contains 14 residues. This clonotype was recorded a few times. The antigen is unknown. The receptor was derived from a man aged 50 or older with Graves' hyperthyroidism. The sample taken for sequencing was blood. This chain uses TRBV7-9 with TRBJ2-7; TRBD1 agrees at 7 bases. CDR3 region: CASSSTGNSYEQYF. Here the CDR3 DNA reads TGTGCCAGCAGCTCGACAGGGAACTCCTACGAGCAGTACTTC.